This T cell receptor beta chain derives from a study of shared clonotypes between healthy human individuals. Regarding the study as a whole: The naive CD4 repertoires of a few donors were compared, and around 5.1% of clonotypes were shared. In general, naive subsets displayed greater estimated richness than memory subsets did.

Worth noting for this clone: What it binds is not known.

Naive-designated CD8 cells lacked CD45RO, were positively enriched for CCR7, and omitted terminally differentiated effector memory CD45RA+ cells. Healthy HIV-negative adults without recent acute infections or vaccinations served as donors. Under the authors' procedure: From ImmunoSEQ came sequences covering only the junction and carrying no quality scores, so filtering differed. This table comes from immunoSEQ multiplex PCR, and its TCRdb copy is limited to in-frame clones, with some not included. Clonal size and the V and J genes are those of that table, whereas D and trimming came from the DNA. The table shows roughly 2,000,000 clones, with over 85% occurring only once. From germline, CDR1 is SGHNT and CDR2 YENEEA. The CDR3 is 16 residues long. The J segment lost 5 bases and the V segment lost 5 bases, leaving 11 bases of the junction unmatched.

Sequences were obtained from naive CD8+ T cells from PBMCs. The rearrangement joins TRBV11-3 to TRBJ2-1; 8 nucleotides match TRBD2. The clonotype was recovered from a man younger than 30 in good health. Some clones in this sample may be carry-over from other donors' samples. As DNA, the CDR3 is TGTGCCAGCAGCCACGGGGGGGTTGGCATCAACAATGAGCAGTTCTTC. Translated, it gives CASSHGGVGINNEQFF.